Following are 16 T cell receptor beta chains from one sample sequenced in a study of OX40 agonist ivuxolimab in advanced cancers. Some clones are missing from TCRdb's copy, which holds only in-frame ones; the method was immunoSEQ multiplex PCR. Of 80,000 to 100,000 clones in the sample, approximately 91% were seen once. The sequencing used CD4+ or CD8+ T cells sorted from blood, collected in a trial of the OX40 agonist ivuxolimab. The receptor set was obtained from an adult with an advanced solid tumor such as melanoma, head and neck, liver or kidney cancer.

The DNA of the CDR3 is TGTGCTAGTGGTTTCTCCCAGACGTCTAACACCGGGGAGCTGTTTTTT. Translation gives CASGFSQTSNTGELFF. This sequence joins TRBV12-5 and TRBJ2-2; the D is unclear. From germline, CDR1 is LGHNT and CDR2 FRNRAP. This CDR3 has 16 amino acids. V lost 3 bases and J 2 bases, leaving 13 bases between the germline ends.

The V and J genes are TRBV4-1 and TRBJ2-2; possibly TRBD1 or TRBD2 for D (6 bases each). This CDR3 has 21 amino acids. V lost 1 base to trimming and J lost 6 bases, with 30 bases between them. CDR1 is MGHRA, CDR2 YSYEKL, per germline. This chain's CDR3 is CASSQGGQGATGVKRAGELFF. The CDR3, as DNA: TGCGCCAGCAGCCAAGGGGGGCAGGGCGCAACGGGAGTTAAGAGGGCCGGGGAGCTGTTTTTT.

V usage is TRBV18 and J usage is TRBJ2-7; 8 bases match TRBD1. There are 15 residues in the CDR3. CDR1 KGHSH and CDR2 LQKENI come from the germline V gene. V gave up 4 bases and J gave up 0 bases; unmatched junction bases: 5. The CDR3 region has the DNA TGTGCCAGCTCACTGGGACAGGTGAACTCCTACGAGCAGTACTTC. Translating gives CASSLGQVNSYEQYF.

About this clone: Other nucleotide sequences from this sample produce the same CDR3. V usage is TRBV5-6 and J usage is TRBJ1-3; TRBD1 matches 8 bases. Per germline, CDR1 SGHDT and CDR2 YYEEEE. The junction had 4 bases not matched to a gene; V was cut back by 4 bases and J by 4 bases. This CDR3 has 14 amino acids. The CDR3 DNA sequence: TGTGCCAGCAGCAGGGACAGGCGAGGAAACACCATATATTTT. It specifies CASSRDRRGNTIYF. The whole variable domain, filled in from reference TRBV5-6 and TRBJ1-3, reads DAGVTQSPTHLIKTRGQQVTLRCSPKSGHDTVSWYQQALGQGPQFIFQYYEEEERQRGNFPDRFSGHQFPNYSSELNVNALLLGDSALYLCASSRDRRGNTIYFGEGSWLTVV.

The chain links TRBV10-2 to TRBJ1-2, with D hard to call. Per the germline V gene, CDR1 is WSHSY and CDR2 is SAAADI. The CDR3 runs 14 residues. With 0 bases removed from V and 2 bases from J, the gap between germline ends came to 7 bases. The CDR3 reads CASSESQMNYGYTF. For the CDR3, the DNA is TGCGCCAGCAGTGAGTCACAGATGAACTATGGCTACACCTTC.

This clone was seen a single time. The gene calls are TRBV19 and TRBJ2-1; D gene unclear. Germline V gene lookup returns CDR1 LNHDA and CDR2 SQIVND (reference sequence). CDR3 size: 11 residues. V was shortened by 1 base and J by 15 bases, with 10 bases between the two germline ends. The CDR3 loop reads CASSIGGRRFF. The CDR3 nucleotides read TGTGCCAGTAGTATAGGCGGTAGACGGTTCTTC.

The gene calls are TRBV28 and TRBJ1-1, with TRBD1 as a possible D gene (5 bases). Trimming took off 6 bases at V and 4 bases at J, with 15 bases between the two ends. Germline CDR1 and CDR2: MDHEN and SYDVKM. The CDR3 totals 14 residues. CDR3 amino acids: CASSRGWSVTEAFF. The CDR3 DNA is TGTGCCAGCAGCCGGGGGTGGTCGGTCACTGAAGCTTTCTTT.

The chain combines TRBV7-2 with TRBJ1-2; D may be TRBD1 (6 bases). CDR1 and CDR2 (germline): SGHTA, FQGNSA. V shed 5 bases and J shed 4 bases, with 14 bases lying between them. The CDR3 spans 14 residues. The CDR3 region has the DNA TGTGCCAGCAGCCCGGGGGGGCAGCGCTATGGCTACACCTTC. Translation: CASSPGGQRYGYTF. The whole variable domain, remainder taken from reference TRBV7-2 and TRBJ1-2, is GAGVSQSPSNKVTEKGKDVELRCDPISGHTALYWYRQSLGQGLEFLIYFQGNSAPDKSGLPSDRFSAERTGGSVSTLTIQRTQQEDSAVYLCASSPGGQRYGYTFGSGTRLTVV.

This chain uses TRBV27 with TRBJ1-1; D call uncertain. With 2 bases removed from V and 3 bases from J, the gap between germline ends came to 16 bases. CDR3 length: 16 residues. Germline loops: CDR1 MNHEY, CDR2 SMNVEV (reference sequence). The CDR3 nucleotides read TGTGCCAGCAGTTTACCCGTGGCAGCCTCTCACACTGAAGCTTTCTTT. Protein sequence: CASSLPVAASHTEAFF.

The chain recombines TRBV27 with TRBJ2-2, with 13 bases fitting TRBD2. Germline V gene lookup returns CDR1 MNHEY and CDR2 SMNVEV (reference sequence). CDR3 length: 21 amino acids. Losses at the gene ends were 5 bases for V and 3 bases for J; bases not matched to a gene: 18. This CDR3 reads CASSPSGGQTTSGRDTGELFF. The CDR3 region has the DNA TGTGCCAGCAGTCCCTCTGGGGGACAGACCACTAGCGGGAGGGACACCGGGGAGCTGTTTTTT.

The chain employs TRBV5-1 and TRBJ2-3; no firm D call. V was cut by 4 bases and J by 2 bases, with 14 bases left in between. The V gene's germline CDR1 is SGHRS and CDR2 YFSETQ. This CDR3 has 15 amino acids. Written as DNA, the CDR3 is TGCGCCAGCAGCGAACCAGGTCGGTACACAGATACGCAGTATTTT. It yields the protein CASSEPGRYTDTQYF.

The rearrangement links TRBV19 to TRBJ2-3; 12 nucleotides line up with TRBD2. CDR1 and CDR2 (germline): LNHDA, SQIVND (reference sequence). CDR3 size: 17 residues. V gave up 3 bases and J gave up 0 bases; unmatched junction bases: 4. Written as DNA, the CDR3 is TGTGCCAGTAGTATTCGGACTAGCGGGATTAGCACAGATACGCAGTATTTT. This gives the protein CASSIRTSGISTDTQYF.

The chain is built from TRBV25-1 and TRBJ2-5; 8 positions agree with TRBD1. With 4 bases clipped from V and 4 bases from J, the junction kept 8 bases outside the gene matches. This CDR3 region has 15 residues. CDR1 and CDR2 (germline): MGHDK, SYGVNS. Here the CDR3 reads CASSVNTGGGETQYF. In DNA form, the CDR3 reads TGTGCCAGCAGTGTTAATACAGGGGGTGGAGAGACCCAGTACTTC.

V is TRBV21-1 and J is TRBJ1-2. TRBV21-1 is recorded as a pseudogene. This CDR3 spans 12 amino acids. In nucleotides, the CDR3 is TGTGCCAGCAGCAAATGGGGGGATGGCTACACCTTC. Its protein is CASSKWGDGYTF.

The V gene is TRBV4-2, the J gene TRBJ1-4, with 9 bases identical to TRBD1. V was clipped by 4 bases and J by 8 bases; unmatched bases: 11. Germline-derived CDR1 and CDR2 are LGHNA and YNFKEQ. The CDR3 sequence is 16 residues long. The CDR3 region has the DNA TGTGCCAGCAGCCCGCCCCGGACAGGGGTACGCGAAAAACTGTTTTTT. Its protein product is CASSPPRTGVREKLFF.

The gene calls are TRBV5-8 and TRBJ2-5; tentatively, D is TRBD1 or TRBD2 (5 bases each). Trimming cost V 3 bases and J 2 bases, with 17 bases left between them. Germline V gene lookup returns CDR1 SGHTS and CDR2 YDEGEE. CDR3 length: 16 amino acids. CDR3 in DNA: TGTGCCAGCAGCTCGGGGCAAGGGACGAAACAAGAGACCCAGTACTTC. Translated, it gives CASSSGQGTKQETQYF.